There are a few counts of the clone carrying this TCR beta chain. The antigen remains undetermined. The study reverse transcribed the entire isolated RNA, so it sequenced expressed TCRB transcripts. The assay was immunoSEQ multiplex PCR, and TCRdb's table has in-frame clones only and misses some. The sample lists approximately 170,000 clones, about 7.9% occurring once. The data stem from a study of beta chain features in type 1 diabetes. The CDR3 consists of 15 residues. Germline V gives CDR1 SGHRS, CDR2 YFSETQ. V shed 4 bases, J shed 3 bases, and the junction held 7 bases outside the gene matches. Study-wide results and limits: Patients' naive, central memory and Treg TCRB repertoires seemed closer to one another than those of healthy donors. Moderate but significant shortening of TCRB CDR3s was recorded in all four CD4+ subsets from Type 1 diabetes patients. Patients with type 1 diabetes showed fewer VDJ junction insertions and more deletions. The study left unresolved whether HLA type influences TCRB rearrangement.

This chain uses TRBV5-1 with TRBJ2-7; 10 positions match TRBD1. The sequenced sample consisted of central memory CD4+ T cells from blood. The origin of this receptor is a man in his late teens or twenties with type 1 diabetes. The CDR3 nucleotides read TGCGCCAGCAGCCCCGGACAGGGGGAAGTCTACGAGCAGTACTTC. Translating gives CASSPGQGEVYEQYF.